The 22 T cell receptor beta chains below come from one sample, sequenced in a study of T-cell reconstitution after alpha-beta-depleted transplantation in children. Unique molecular identifiers tagged the TCRbeta library. TCRdb ran MiXCR on the PCR reads and lists one entry per CDR3 protein. The sample gives 350,000 to 450,000 distinct CDR3 sequences, about a fifth of which show up once; 3.5% to 4% is in the top ten. Sequencing used PBMCs from the stem cell graft donor, obtained from the stem cell graft. The receptors were gathered from a human donor who donated a stem cell graft to a child with acute myeloid leukemia.

This chain uses TRBV5-6 with TRBJ2-1; D unclear. V was clipped by 0 bases and J by 14 bases, with 15 bases between them. The V gene's germline CDR1 is SGHDT and CDR2 YYEEEE. This CDR3 region has 13 residues. This CDR3 reads CASSLGSTLRKFF. The DNA of the CDR3 is TGTGCCAGCAGCTTGGGAAGTACCCTCCGAAAGTTCTTC. Combining the CDR3 with reference TRBV5-6 and TRBJ2-1 gives the whole variable domain DAGVTQSPTHLIKTRGQQVTLRCSPKSGHDTVSWYQQALGQGPQFIFQYYEEEERQRGNFPDRFSGHQFPNYSSELNVNALLLGDSALYLCASSLGSTLRKFFGPGTRLTVL.

The rearrangement links TRBV15 to TRBJ2-1; no firm D call. The CDR3 runs 15 residues. V lost 0 bases, J lost 0 bases, and 6 bases lay in between. CDR1 is LNHNV and CDR2 is YYDKDF in the germline V gene (reference sequence). Written as DNA, the CDR3 is TGTGCCACCAGCAGAGACCAGAGCTCCTACAATGAGCAGTTCTTC. Protein product: CATSRDQSSYNEQFF.

This clonotype has ten or more counts. The chain couples TRBV7-2 to TRBJ2-1; 11 bases fit TRBD2. J gave up 9 bases and V 8 bases, and 9 bases lay outside the gene matches. Germline V gene data show CDR1 as SGHTA and CDR2 as FQGNSA. This CDR3 spans 14 amino acids. The DNA for the CDR3 is TGTGCCAGCGCGATTAGCGGGAGGGTCAGTGAGCAGTTCTTC. Residues: CASAISGRVSEQFF.

CDR3 region: CASSQGTGPKNTQYF. The CDR3 nucleotides are TGTGCCAGCAGCCAAGGGACAGGACCCAAGAACACCCAGTACTTC. The rearrangement joins TRBV3-1 to TRBJ2-5; TRBD1 matches at 7 bases. Looked up from germline, CDR1 is LGHDT and CDR2 is YNNKEL (reference sequence). V was pared by 1 base and J by 8 bases, with 10 bases of the junction left unmatched. The CDR3 sequence is 15 residues long.

CDR3 loop: CSVERSGANVLTF. DNA of the CDR3: TGCAGCGTTGAACGTTCTGGGGCCAACGTCCTGACTTTC. The rearrangement joins TRBV29-1 to TRBJ2-6, with D uncertain. With 2 bases removed from V and 1 base from J, the gap between germline ends came to 3 bases. This CDR3 contains 13 residues. The germline V gene encodes CDR1 SQVTM and CDR2 ANQGSEA.

The chain uses TRBV4-1 and TRBJ2-7, with TRBD2 matching over 9 bases. J was trimmed by 0 bases and V by 0 bases; bases with no gene match: 6. CDR1 is MGHRA and CDR2 is YSYEKL in the germline V gene. The CDR3 spans 17 residues. CDR3 sequence: CASSQDASGRLSYEQYF. CDR3 coding DNA: TGCGCCAGCAGCCAAGATGCCAGCGGGAGGCTCTCCTACGAGCAGTACTTC.

This clonotype was observed a handful of times. This chain connects TRBV20-1 to TRBJ2-7, with D perhaps being TRBD1 or TRBD2 (5 bases each). The germline CDR1 and CDR2 sequences are DFQATT and SNEGSKA (reference sequence). The CDR3 has 13 amino acids. With 3 bases removed from V and 2 bases from J, the gap between germline ends came to 11 bases. CDR3 amino acids: CSARGDLTYEQYF. The CDR3 bases are TGCAGTGCTAGGGGGGACCTGACCTACGAGCAGTACTTC.

Many counts were recorded for this clonotype. V is TRBV6-5 and J is TRBJ2-7; 9 nucleotides align to TRBD1. This CDR3 spans 15 amino acids. Germline CDR1 reads MNHEY; CDR2 reads SVGAGI. V was pared by 6 bases and J by 4 bases, with 10 bases of the junction left unmatched. DNA of the CDR3: TGTGCCAGCAGCCTCCGGGACAGGGTAGAATACGAGCAGTACTTC. Protein product: CASSLRDRVEYEQYF.

This clonotype occurred a few times. The gene calls are TRBV7-2 and TRBJ2-1, with TRBD2 identical over 10 bases. The length of the CDR3 is 15 residues. The V gene's germline CDR1 is SGHTA and CDR2 FQGNSA. Germline trimming cut 2 bases from V and 5 bases from J; bases unmatched to any gene: 3. This CDR3 is CASSLRTSGNNEQFF. In DNA, the CDR3 is TGTGCCAGCAGCTTAAGGACTAGCGGCAACAATGAGCAGTTCTTC.

This chain joins TRBV12-3 or TRBV12-4 and TRBJ2-1, with 8 bases fitting TRBD2. This CDR3 spans 16 amino acids. V lost 6 bases and J lost 4; bases outside the gene matches: 11. As DNA, the CDR3 is TGTGCCAGCAGCTCCCCTTCGGGAGGGATGTACAATGAGCAGTTCTTC. Protein sequence: CASSSPSGGMYNEQFF.

This clonotype showed up just a few times. The V gene is TRBV7-2, the J gene TRBJ2-7, with D possibly TRBD2 on 6 matching bases. The germline V gene encodes CDR1 SGHTA and CDR2 FQGNSA. The CDR3 length is 14 residues. Trimming left V 6 bases short and J 3 bases short, with 15 bases between. CDR3 sequence: CASRGGDGDYEQYF. As DNA, the CDR3 is TGTGCCAGCAGAGGAGGGGACGGGGACTACGAGCAGTACTTC.

This clonotype has at least ten counts. The DNA for the CDR3 is TGCAGTGCTAGGACTAGCGGCTACGAGCAGTACTTC. It specifies CSARTSGYEQYF. The chain links TRBV20-1 to TRBJ2-7; 9 bases are a match to TRBD2. The CDR3 contains 12 residues. With 3 bases clipped from V and 3 bases from J, the junction kept 0 bases outside the gene matches. Germline V gene lookup returns CDR1 DFQATT and CDR2 SNEGSKA (reference sequence).

The gene calls are TRBV7-2 and TRBJ2-7; D assignment may be TRBD1 or TRBD2 (5 bases each). Germline CDR1 and CDR2: SGHTA and FQGNSA. The ends were cut back, 7 bases at V and 3 bases at J, with 19 bases in the middle. The CDR3 covers 15 residues. This CDR3 reads CASTLTVGTNYEQYF. In DNA form, the CDR3 reads TGTGCCAGCACCCTGACGGTGGGGACGAACTACGAGCAGTACTTC.

The J gene is TRBJ1-6, the V gene TRBV29-1; D gene unclear. The CDR3 has 14 amino acids. In germline, CDR1 is SQVTM, CDR2 ANQGSEA. V lost 4 bases and J lost 4, with 11 bases in between. The CDR3 sequence: CSVAETLYNSPLHF. The CDR3 DNA sequence: TGCAGCGTTGCAGAGACACTTTATAATTCACCCCTCCACTTT.

A few counts support this clonotype. The chain is built from TRBV6-1 and TRBJ2-1; 10 bases match TRBD2. Germline CDR1 and CDR2: MNHNS and SASEGT. This CDR3 has 14 residues. V lost 9 bases, J lost 6 bases, and 8 bases stayed unmatched. The CDR3 nucleotides are TGTGCCAGTTTGCTAGCGGGAGCTGTCAATGAGCAGTTCTTC. It codes for CASLLAGAVNEQFF.

The chain joins TRBV24-1 to TRBJ2-3, with D unclear. Trimming removed 4 bases at V and 1 base at J, with 14 bases between. The CDR3 is made up of 16 amino acids. Germline CDR1 is KGHDR and CDR2 is SFDVKD. The DNA for the CDR3 is TGTGCCACCAGTGACCCCCAATCTCGGGGCACAGATACGCAGTATTTT. It codes for CATSDPQSRGTDTQYF.

The sample holds a few counts of this clonotype. The V and J genes are TRBV20-1 and TRBJ2-7; no clear D gene. The CDR3 is made up of 14 amino acids. Trimming removed 0 bases at V and 4 bases at J, with 13 bases between. The germline gives CDR1 DFQATT, CDR2 SNEGSKA (reference sequence). The CDR3 DNA sequence: TGCAGTGCTAGAGAGATCGGGCCCTATTACGAGCAGTACTTC. Translating it yields CSAREIGPYYEQYF.

In its sample, this clonotype was seen a few times. The chain combines TRBV20-1 with TRBJ2-7; a weak D match, TRBD2 (5 bases). Germline lookup yields CDR1 DFQATT and CDR2 SNEGSKA (reference sequence). This CDR3 is built from 14 residues. V was trimmed by 3 bases and J by 4 bases, leaving 16 bases between them. Here the CDR3 DNA reads TGCAGTGCTAGGAAGCGGAGCCCTATTTACGAGCAGTACTTC. Protein: CSARKRSPIYEQYF.

The chain carries TRBV20-1 and TRBJ1-1; 9 nucleotides match TRBD1. Germline trimming cut 5 bases from V and 0 bases from J; bases unmatched to any gene: 4. The germline V gene has CDR1 DFQATT and CDR2 SNEGSKA (reference sequence). The CDR3 spans 14 residues. The CDR3 DNA reads as TGCAGTGCTTCTACAGGGGGCATGAACACTGAAGCTTTCTTT. Amino acids: CSASTGGMNTEAFF.

This clonotype was counted between two and nine times. The chain links TRBV12-3 or TRBV12-4 to TRBJ1-4; TRBD1 agrees at 7 bases. This CDR3 has 15 residues. V lost 5 bases and J lost 5; bases outside the gene matches: 8. The CDR3 loop reads CASSAGDRPNEKLFF. Here the CDR3 DNA reads TGTGCCAGCAGTGCCGGGGACAGACCGAATGAAAAACTGTTTTTT.

The chain couples TRBV25-1 to TRBJ2-7; D is uncertain. This CDR3 region has 11 residues. V was clipped by 3 bases and J by 6 bases, with 6 bases between them. Germline V lookup: CDR1 MGHDK, CDR2 SYGVNS. The CDR3 DNA sequence: TGTGCCAGCAGTGAGTCCCGCGAGCAGTACTTC. Protein sequence: CASSESREQYF.

This clonotype has at least ten counts. The genes are TRBV20-1 and TRBJ2-1, with D perhaps TRBD1 or TRBD2 (5 bases each). Germline values: CDR1 DFQATT, CDR2 SNEGSKA (reference sequence). CDR3 length equals 16 residues. Trimming pared 3 bases from V and 2 bases from J, leaving 17 bases between. CDR3: CSARGFARGPYNEQFF. CDR3 in DNA: TGCAGTGCTAGGGGCTTTGCGAGGGGACCCTACAATGAGCAGTTCTTC.